The 10 T cell receptor beta chains below were found in one sample sequenced in a study of T cell responses to AZD1222 COVID-19 vaccine. Here immunoSEQ multiplex PCR was the method, and the copy in TCRdb shows in-frame clones only, minus some. The profile shows around 140,000 clones, roughly 93% of them singletons. Source: peripheral blood, taken on day 0 of AZD1222 vaccination. The receptors here all came from an adult in good health.

V is TRBV5-4 and J is TRBJ2-1; 8 bases map to TRBD1. The CDR3 extends over 14 amino acids. The V and J ends lost 4 bases and 6 bases, in that order; junction bases with no gene match: 6. Germline lookup yields CDR1 SGHNT and CDR2 YYREEE (reference sequence). CDR3 in amino acids: CASSPDRAGNEQFF. In nucleotides, the CDR3 is TGTGCCAGCAGCCCGGACAGGGCGGGCAATGAGCAGTTCTTC.

The chain joins TRBV20-1 to TRBJ2-7, with D perhaps matching TRBD2 (5 bases). The length of the CDR3 is 13 residues. Germline-derived CDR1 and CDR2 are DFQATT and SNEGSKA (reference sequence). Trimming left V 3 bases short and J 3 bases short, with 12 bases between. The CDR3 coding sequence is TGCAGTGCTAGTCCGAGTGCGGGCTACGAGCAGTACTTC. Protein sequence: CSASPSAGYEQYF.

The chain uses TRBV9 and TRBJ2-1, with TRBD1 identical over 9 bases. Germline CDR1 is SGDLS and CDR2 is YYNGEE. The CDR3 is made up of 16 amino acids. V was pared by 0 bases and J by 4 bases, with 5 bases of the junction left unmatched. The DNA of the CDR3 is TGTGCCAGCAGCGTAGAGGGACAGGGACCTTACAATGAGCAGTTCTTC. This encodes CASSVEGQGPYNEQFF. Based on the CDR3 plus reference TRBV9 and TRBJ2-1, the full variable domain is DSGVTQTPKHLITATGQRVTLRCSPRSGDLSVYWYQQSLDQGLQFLIQYYNGEERAKGNILERFSAQQFPDLHSELNLSSLELGDSALYFCASSVEGQGPYNEQFFGPGTRLTVL.

This chain uses TRBV19 with TRBJ1-4; a weak D match, TRBD1 (6 bases). The CDR3 sequence is 14 residues long. V lost 7 bases and J lost 8, with 17 bases in between. Germline V gene data show CDR1 as LNHDA and CDR2 as SQIVND (reference sequence). Here the CDR3 DNA reads TGTGCCAGTAAGATCGCAGGGGAGGACGAAAAACTGTTTTTT. Translated: CASKIAGEDEKLFF.

The CDR3 DNA is TGTGCCATCAGTCCGGGACAGTCTTATGGCTACACCTTC. Its protein product is CAISPGQSYGYTF. The V gene is TRBV10-3, the J gene TRBJ1-2; the match to TRBD1 covers 7 bases. In germline, CDR1 is ENHRY, CDR2 SYGVKD. J lost 5 bases, V lost 5 bases, and 5 bases had no gene match. CDR3 length: 13 amino acids.

V is TRBV10-3 and J is TRBJ1-1; D not certain. CDR3 length: 13 amino acids. From germline, CDR1 is ENHRY and CDR2 SYGVKD. V was trimmed by 10 bases and J by 1 base, leaving 13 bases between them. CDR3 residues: CATASRTNTEAFF. The DNA for the CDR3 is TGTGCCACCGCTTCAAGGACGAACACTGAAGCTTTCTTT.

The chain couples TRBV6-2 or TRBV6-3 to TRBJ2-1, with a weak D call TRBD2 (6 bases). This CDR3 contains 11 residues. Trimming took 2 bases from V and 12 from J, leaving 8 bases between them. Per the germline V gene, CDR1 is MNHEY and CDR2 is SVGEGT. The CDR3 nucleotides are TGTGCCAGCAGTTACCGGGAGAGGCAGTTCTTC. Amino acid sequence: CASSYRERQFF.

V gene TRBV5-4 combines with J gene TRBJ2-7; 10 nucleotides align to TRBD1. There are 15 residues in the CDR3. Germline trimming cut 0 bases from V and 3 bases from J; bases unmatched to any gene: 3. Germline CDR1 reads SGHNT; CDR2 reads YYREEE (reference sequence). The CDR3 coding sequence is TGTGCCAGCAGCTTGGGTGGGACAGGGGTCTACGAGCAGTACTTC. It yields the protein CASSLGGTGVYEQYF.

J is TRBJ1-1 and V is TRBV5-4; TRBD1 matches 7 bases. The J segment lost 3 bases and the V segment lost 3 bases, leaving 2 bases of the junction unmatched. The CDR3 has 13 amino acids. CDR1 is SGHNT and CDR2 is YYREEE in the germline V gene (reference sequence). The CDR3 DNA sequence: TGTGCCAGCAGCTGGGACAGCTACACTGAAGCTTTCTTT. Residues: CASSWDSYTEAFF.

The chain employs TRBV7-8 and TRBJ2-2; D not resolved. Germline V gene data show CDR1 as SGHVS and CDR2 as FQNEAQ. This CDR3 is built from 14 residues. Trimming shortened V by 1 base and J by 8 bases, and 11 bases separated the two germline ends. In DNA form, the CDR3 reads TGTGCCAGCAGCTTAGTTGGGGTTATAGGGGAGCTGTTTTTT. Translated, it gives CASSLVGVIGELFF.